This T cell receptor beta chain was profiled in a study of response to subunit inactivated influenza vaccine. Study-wide points: After each seasonal influenza vaccination, few new T cells are recruited, the authors suggested.

About this clonotype: Its target is unknown.

Via MiXCR, TCRdb re-called the RT-PCR reads, giving one row per CDR3 protein. The sample comprises under 750,000 distinct CDR3 sequences, 12% of which are singletons, and roughly a tenth rests with the top ten. CDR1 and CDR2 (germline): SGHDN, FVKESK. This CDR3 is built from 14 residues. V was pared by 4 bases and J by 3 bases, with 3 bases of the junction left unmatched. This rearrangement joins TRBV14 to TRBJ1-5, with 7 bases aligning to TRBD1. The TCR sequence derives from a man in his forties or fifties who received an inactivated influenza vaccine. The specimen was PBMCs from blood, collected on the day of vaccination. For the CDR3, the DNA is TGTGCCAGCAGCCCGGACAGGTACAATCAGCCCCAGCATTTT. Translated: CASSPDRYNQPQHF.